Listed below are T cell receptor beta chains from one sample, sequenced in a study of blood T cell repertoires in COVID-19. This table comes from immunoSEQ multiplex PCR, and its TCRdb copy is limited to in-frame clones, with some not included. This table holds over 75,000 clones, 85% to 95% found once. Sample: peripheral blood. These receptors were obtained from a man in his sixties with acute or convalescent COVID-19. Each CDR3 is given without its conserved first and last residue. The order of the fields is V gene, J gene, CDR3 protein.

V: TRBV18
J: TRBJ2-2
CDR3: ASSRQSAGELF

V: TRBV29-1
J: TRBJ1-1
CDR3: SVHQVNTEAF

V: TRBV6-2/TRBV6-3
J: TRBJ2-7
CDR3: ASSYHETSGGLEQY

V: TRBV19
J: TRBJ1-1
CDR3: ASSPNRGGDTEAF

V: TRBV6-5
J: TRBJ1-4
CDR3: ASRLVGANEKLF

V: TRBV4-3
J: TRBJ2-5
CDR3: ASSQDWYLQETQY

V: TRBV9
J: TRBJ2-1
CDR3: ASSPTSESSYNEQF

V: TRBV5-6
J: TRBJ2-7
CDR3: ASSYRDRIAYEQY

V: TRBV9
J: TRBJ2-1
CDR3: ASSVAGAGGDNEQF

V: TRBV7-3
J: TRBJ2-2
CDR3: ASSPPGPGELF

V: TRBV4-2
J: TRBJ2-7
CDR3: ASSQEGDRGGHEQY

V: TRBV9
J: TRBJ1-1
CDR3: ASSAQTGENTEAF

V: TRBV27
J: TRBJ1-4
CDR3: ASSFPEKLF

V: TRBV30
J: TRBJ1-5
CDR3: AWSRQAIPNQPQH

V: TRBV6-5
J: TRBJ2-7
CDR3: ASRLRQGSEQY

V: TRBV5-4
J: TRBJ2-7
CDR3: AFFRDRAYEQY

V: TRBV18
J: TRBJ2-2
CDR3: ASSLYYQTAGELF

V: TRBV29-1
J: TRBJ1-5
CDR3: SVLENSNQPQH

V: TRBV5-1
J: TRBJ2-2
CDR3: ASSPRTSGSDAGELF

V: TRBV14
J: TRBJ2-3
CDR3: ASSQDPYLAGVSADTQY

V: TRBV12-3/TRBV12-4
J: TRBJ2-3
CDR3: ASSSTDTQY

V: TRBV19
J: TRBJ1-4
CDR3: ASRPGQGPEKLF

V: TRBV19
J: TRBJ1-1
CDR3: ASSIVGQGARTEAF

V: TRBV2
J: TRBJ1-3
CDR3: AGQVGSGNTIY

V: TRBV2
J: TRBJ2-4
CDR3: ASEGGSAKNIQY

V: TRBV4-3
J: TRBJ2-3
CDR3: ASSQGQGSTDTQY

V: TRBV21-1
J: TRBJ2-3
CDR3: ASSKREERTDTQY

V: TRBV21-1
J: TRBJ2-7
CDR3: ASSKGRVYEQY

V: TRBV27
J: TRBJ2-7
CDR3: ASSSQGPYEQY

V: TRBV29-1
J: TRBJ2-1
CDR3: SVLRGGRAYNEQF

V: TRBV28
J: TRBJ2-1
CDR3: ASSFPSTSGGSYNEQF

V: TRBV27
J: TRBJ1-6
CDR3: ASRRQGSSPLH

V: TRBV4-1
J: TRBJ2-3
CDR3: ASSHSWTSGREGAQY

V: TRBV3-1/TRBV3-2
J: TRBJ2-7
CDR3: ASSPNRASYEQY

V: TRBV10-1
J: TRBJ2-3
CDR3: ASSAPRQGFGTDTQY

V: TRBV4-3
J: TRBJ2-7
CDR3: ASSQDRTSGSIYEQY

V: TRBV28
J: TRBJ1-4
CDR3: ASSATGSTYEKLF

V: TRBV14
J: TRBJ2-7
CDR3: ASSQVSYEQY

V: TRBV6-5
J: TRBJ1-1
CDR3: ASNNPRGTEAF

V: TRBV5-1
J: TRBJ1-2
CDR3: ASSRGGGEANYGYT

V: TRBV7-9
J: TRBJ1-1
CDR3: ASSNGRGNTEAF

V: TRBV7-6
J: TRBJ1-5
CDR3: ASSLDQGAYQPQH

V: TRBV7-2
J: TRBJ1-2
CDR3: ASSTRQNYGYT

V: TRBV7-2
J: TRBJ2-3
CDR3: ASSSPGAGVDDTQY

V: TRBV3-1/TRBV3-2
J: TRBJ2-5
CDR3: ASSQEIRGETQY

V: TRBV12-5
J: TRBJ2-1
CDR3: ASGLVLVPGGHEQF

V: TRBV3-1/TRBV3-2
J: TRBJ1-1
CDR3: ASSRTGNTEAF

V: TRBV5-1
J: TRBJ2-1
CDR3: ASSILTGGNEQF

V: TRBV2
J: TRBJ1-2
CDR3: ASSEGQGAVGYT

V: TRBV5-1
J: TRBJ1-3
CDR3: ASSLDGTGNTIY

V: TRBV28
J: TRBJ1-1
CDR3: ASCPSGGTEAF

V: TRBV19
J: TRBJ2-2
CDR3: ASSINADTGELF

V: TRBV3-1/TRBV3-2
J: TRBJ2-5
CDR3: ASSQRGLAGPQETQY

V: TRBV5-3
J: TRBJ1-1
CDR3: ARSGAGTGALAEAF

V: TRBV4-1
J: TRBJ2-2
CDR3: ASATREGNTGELF

V: TRBV28
J: TRBJ1-5
CDR3: ASKGAGSNQPQH

V: TRBV5-4
J: TRBJ1-6
CDR3: ASTNGGPDNSPLH